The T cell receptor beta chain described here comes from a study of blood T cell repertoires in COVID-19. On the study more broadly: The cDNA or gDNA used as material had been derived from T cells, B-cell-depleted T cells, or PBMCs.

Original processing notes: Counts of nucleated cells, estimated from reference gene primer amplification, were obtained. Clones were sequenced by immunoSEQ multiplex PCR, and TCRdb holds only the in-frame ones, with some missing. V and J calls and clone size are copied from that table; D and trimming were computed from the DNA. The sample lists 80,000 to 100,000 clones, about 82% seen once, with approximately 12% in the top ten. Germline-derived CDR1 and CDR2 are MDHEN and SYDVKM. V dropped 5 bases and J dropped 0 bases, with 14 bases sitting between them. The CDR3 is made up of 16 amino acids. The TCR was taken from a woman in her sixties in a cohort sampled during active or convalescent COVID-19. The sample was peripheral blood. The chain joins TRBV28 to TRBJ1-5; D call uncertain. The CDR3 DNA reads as TGTGCCAGCAGTCTCCCGGACTATTATAGCAATCAGCCCCAGCATTTT. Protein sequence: CASSLPDYYSNQPQHF. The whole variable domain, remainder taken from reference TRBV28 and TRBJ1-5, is DVKVTQSSRYLVKRTGEKVFLECVQDMDHENMFWYRQDPGLGLRLIYFSYDVKMKEKGDIPEGYSVSREKKERFSLILESASTNQTSMYLCASSLPDYYSNQPQHFGDGTRLSIL.